Below, one T cell receptor beta chain is given with its context. The sample belongs to a study of blood T cell repertoires in COVID-19. At the level of the study: Acute and convalescent COVID-19 samples came from the United States, Italy and Spain. Sample material is recorded as cDNA or gDNA derived from T cells, B-cell-depleted T cells, or PBMCs.

In the original workflow: By means of reference gene primer amplification, nucleated cell counts were estimated. TCRdb's table, derived via immunoSEQ multiplex PCR, lists solely in-frame clones and lacks some. For V, J and clone size, that table is used; D and trimming come from the DNA. The sample holds 200,000 to 300,000 clones, about 88% seen once. Followed longitudinally, the Seattle patients had been enrolled during active infection. The CDR3 is 16 residues long. Deletions cut 0 bases from V and 4 bases from J, with 16 bases between. Germline V gene sequence: CDR1 GTSNPN, CDR2 SVGIG (reference sequence).

This rearrangement joins TRBV30 to TRBJ1-5; a weak D match, TRBD1 (6 bases). The clonotype comes from an older woman with COVID-19, enrolled during active disease. The sequenced sample was peripheral blood. This CDR3 is CAWSVGQGTGNQPQHF. CDR3 in DNA: TGTGCCTGGAGTGTGGGGCAGGGGACGGGGAATCAGCCCCAGCATTTT.